This TCR beta chain was retrieved from a study of radiation and T cells in renal cell carcinoma. Study-wide results and caveats: From baseline, blood top tumor clonotypes peaked at 2 weeks post-radiation.

Details on this clone: Its antigen remains unidentified.

Time point in this sample: baseline pretreatment blood. Noted treatment: 15 Gy SBRT to primary tumor, nephrectomy 4 weeks later. Blood was sampled at baseline, 2 weeks and 4 weeks after SBRT. The assay was immunoSEQ multiplex PCR, and TCRdb's table has in-frame clones only and misses some. The sample holds some 150,000 clones, approximately 87% seen once. The germline V gene has CDR1 WSHSY and CDR2 SAAADI. Trimming left V 4 bases short and J 5 bases short, with 8 bases between. The CDR3 runs 13 residues. The J gene is TRBJ2-2, the V gene TRBV10-2, with a weak D call TRBD1 (5 bases). The source was blood, collected from a patient whose treatment included radiotherapy and nephrectomy. The receptor's source is a woman in her forties or fifties with renal cell carcinoma. CDR3 nucleotides: TGCGCCAGCAGTGGGACAACGACCGGGGAGCTGTTTTTT. Its protein is CASSGTTTGELFF.